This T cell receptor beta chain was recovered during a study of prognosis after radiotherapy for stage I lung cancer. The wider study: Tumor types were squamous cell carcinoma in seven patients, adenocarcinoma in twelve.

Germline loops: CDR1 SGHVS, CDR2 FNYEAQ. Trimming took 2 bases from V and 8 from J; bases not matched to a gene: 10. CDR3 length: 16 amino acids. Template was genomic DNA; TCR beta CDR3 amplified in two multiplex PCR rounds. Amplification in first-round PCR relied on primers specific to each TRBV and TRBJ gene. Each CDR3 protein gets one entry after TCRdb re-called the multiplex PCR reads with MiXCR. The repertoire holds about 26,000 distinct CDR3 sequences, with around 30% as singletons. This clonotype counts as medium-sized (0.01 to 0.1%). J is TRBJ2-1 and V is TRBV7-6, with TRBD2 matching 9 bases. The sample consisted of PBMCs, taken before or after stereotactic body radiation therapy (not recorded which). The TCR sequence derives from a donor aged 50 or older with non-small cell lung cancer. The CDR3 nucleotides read TGTGCCAGCAGCTTACCCCCAGCGGGAGGCGGTTATGAGCAGTTCTTC. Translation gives CASSLPPAGGGYEQFF.